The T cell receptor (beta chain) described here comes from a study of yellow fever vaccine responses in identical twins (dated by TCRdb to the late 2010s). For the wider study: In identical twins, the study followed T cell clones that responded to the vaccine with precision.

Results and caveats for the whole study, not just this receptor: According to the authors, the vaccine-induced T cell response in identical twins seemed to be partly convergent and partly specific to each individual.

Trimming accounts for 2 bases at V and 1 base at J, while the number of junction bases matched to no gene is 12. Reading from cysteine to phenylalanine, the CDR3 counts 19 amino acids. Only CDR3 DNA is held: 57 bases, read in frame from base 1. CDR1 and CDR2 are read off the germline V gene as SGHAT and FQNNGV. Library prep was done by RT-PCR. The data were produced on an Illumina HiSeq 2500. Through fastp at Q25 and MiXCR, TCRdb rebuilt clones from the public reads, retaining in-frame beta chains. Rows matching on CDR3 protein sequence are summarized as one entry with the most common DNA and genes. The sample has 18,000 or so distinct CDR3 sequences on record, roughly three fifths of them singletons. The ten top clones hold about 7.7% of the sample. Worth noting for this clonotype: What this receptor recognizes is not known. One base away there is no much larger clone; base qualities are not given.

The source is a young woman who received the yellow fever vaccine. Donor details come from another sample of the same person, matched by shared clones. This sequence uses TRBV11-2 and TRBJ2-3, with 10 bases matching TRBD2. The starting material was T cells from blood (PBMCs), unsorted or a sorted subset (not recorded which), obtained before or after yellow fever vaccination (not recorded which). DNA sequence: TGTGCCAGCAGCTTATGGGCTAGCGGGAGTGATTGGGGCACAGATACGCAGTATTTT. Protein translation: CASSLWASGSDWGTDTQYF.